This T cell receptor beta chain was identified in a study of T-cell reconstitution after alpha-beta-depleted transplantation in children. Study results and caveats: Hyperexpanded clones declined; after one year, newly produced T cells mostly supplied diversity. The high TCRbeta diversity at day 60 in some patients came from surviving recipient T cells and thymic progenitors. Expanded graft clones, several hundred of them, were reportedly the source of alpha-beta T cells about two months after transplant.

The library targeted TCRbeta and was prepared with unique molecular identifiers. Each CDR3 protein is one row after TCRdb ran MiXCR on the PCR reads. Altogether approximately 1,000,000 distinct CDR3 sequences are present, roughly 29% being singletons, with the ten largest covering over 25%. The CDR3 runs 15 residues. Germline V gene sequence: CDR1 MNHNS, CDR2 SASEGT. The V and J ends lost 7 bases and 5 bases, in that order; junction bases with no gene match: 14. The table lists this clonotype with many counts. Its antigen is unknown. The V gene is TRBV6-1, the J gene TRBJ2-7; TRBD1 agrees at 7 bases. This specimen consisted of PBMCs, mostly from graft donor cells, obtained 360 days after TCRalphabeta/CD19-depleted stem cell transplant. The TCR originated in a boy younger than two who had a stem cell transplant for SCID, so the T cells may come from the graft donor. The CDR3 spells CASKFLDRAAHEQYF. The CDR3 DNA is TGTGCCAGCAAATTCCTAGACAGGGCGGCCCACGAGCAGTACTTC.